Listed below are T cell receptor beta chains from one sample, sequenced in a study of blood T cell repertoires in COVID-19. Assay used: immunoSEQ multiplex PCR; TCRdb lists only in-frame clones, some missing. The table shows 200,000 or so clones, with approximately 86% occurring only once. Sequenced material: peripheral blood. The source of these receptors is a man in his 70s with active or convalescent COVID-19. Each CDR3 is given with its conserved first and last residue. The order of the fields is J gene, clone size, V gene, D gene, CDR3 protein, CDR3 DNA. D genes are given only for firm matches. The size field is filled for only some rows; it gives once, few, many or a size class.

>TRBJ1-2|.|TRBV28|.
CASSRDYGYTF
TGTGCCTCCTCTCGGGACTATGGCTACACCTTC
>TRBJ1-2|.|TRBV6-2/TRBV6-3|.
CASSANTQINYGYTF
TGTGCCAGCAGTGCCAACACACAGATTAACTATGGCTACACCTTC
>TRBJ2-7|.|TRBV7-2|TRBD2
CASSKASGVYEQYF
TGTGCCAGCAGCAAGGCTAGCGGGGTCTACGAGCAGTACTTC
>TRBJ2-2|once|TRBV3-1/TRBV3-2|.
CASSQTSGGLRTGELFF
TGTGCCAGCAGCCAAACCTCCGGGGGTCTGAGGACCGGGGAGCTGTTTTTT
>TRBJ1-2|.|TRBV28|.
CASSLSLGVSLTGYTF
TGTGCCAGCAGTTTAAGCCTGGGCGTTAGTTTGACGGGCTACACCTTC
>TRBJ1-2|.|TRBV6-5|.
CASSNGGAINYGYTF
TGTGCCAGCAGCAACGGGGGGGCGATTAACTATGGCTACACCTTC
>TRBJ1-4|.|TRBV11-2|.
CASSPGWVLNEKLFF
TGTGCCAGCAGCCCAGGGTGGGTGCTAAATGAAAAACTGTTTTTT
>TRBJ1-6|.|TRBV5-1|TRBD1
CASSLGQVHSPLHF
TGCGCCAGCAGCCTGGGACAGGTTCATTCACCCCTCCACTTT
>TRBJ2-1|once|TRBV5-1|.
CASSATRVEQFF
TGCGCCAGCAGCGCAACCAGGGTTGAGCAGTTCTTC
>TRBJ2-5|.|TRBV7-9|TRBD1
CASSFEGAWETQYF
TGTGCCAGCAGCTTCGAGGGGGCATGGGAGACCCAGTACTTC
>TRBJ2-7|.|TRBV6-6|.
CASSYPGYEQYF
TGTGCCAGCAGTTACCCCGGTTACGAGCAGTACTTC
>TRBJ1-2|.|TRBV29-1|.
CSVDPHGYGYTF
TGCAGCGTTGACCCCCACGGCTATGGCTACACCTTC
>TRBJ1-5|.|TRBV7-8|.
CASSFHKGVGTNQPQHF
TGTGCCAGCAGCTTTCACAAAGGGGTTGGTACCAATCAGCCCCAGCATTTT
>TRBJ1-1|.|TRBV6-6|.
CASRQTGPTEAFF
TGTGCCAGCAGGCAAACAGGTCCCACTGAAGCTTTCTTT
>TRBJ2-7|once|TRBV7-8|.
CASSLLGAGNEQYF
TGTGCCAGCAGCTTATTGGGGGCCGGAAACGAGCAGTACTTC
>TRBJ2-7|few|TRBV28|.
CASGRETAYYEQYF
TGTGCCAGTGGCCGCGAGACAGCCTACTACGAGCAGTACTTC
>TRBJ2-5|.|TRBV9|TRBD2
CASSVEWLAGPYQETQYF
TGTGCCAGCAGCGTAGAGTGGCTAGCGGGACCGTACCAAGAGACCCAGTACTTC
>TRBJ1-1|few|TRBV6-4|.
CASSDRGNTEAFF
TGTGCCAGCAGTGACAGGGGGAACACTGAAGCTTTCTTT
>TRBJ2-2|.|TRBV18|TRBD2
CASSPWEGYTGELFF
TGTGCCAGCTCACCCTGGGAGGGATACACCGGGGAGCTGTTTTTT
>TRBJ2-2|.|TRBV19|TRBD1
CASSKDRGPGELFF
TGTGCCAGTAGTAAGGACAGGGGGCCGGGGGAGCTGTTTTTT
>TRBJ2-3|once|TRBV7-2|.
CASSARVSTDTQYF
TGTGCCAGCAGCGCGAGGGTTAGCACAGATACGCAGTATTTT
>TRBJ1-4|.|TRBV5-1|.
CASSSSGGANEKLFF
TGCGCCAGCAGCTCATCCGGGGGGGCTAATGAAAAACTGTTTTTT
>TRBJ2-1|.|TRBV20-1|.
CSAREPGEQFF
TGCAGTGCTAGGGAGCCTGGAGAGCAGTTCTTC
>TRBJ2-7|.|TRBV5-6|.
CASSPSQGYEQYF
TGTGCCAGCAGCCCATCACAGGGCTACGAGCAGTACTTC
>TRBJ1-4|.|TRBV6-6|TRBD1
CASSFVGTGVEKLFF
TGTGCCAGCAGTTTCGTCGGGACAGGGGTCGAAAAACTGTTTTTT
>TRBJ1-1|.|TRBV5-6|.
CASSQGHQNTEAFF
TGTGCCAGCAGCCAGGGACACCAGAACACTGAAGCTTTCTTT
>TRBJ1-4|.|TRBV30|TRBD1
CAWSSGQGATNEKLFF
TGTGCCTGGAGTTCGGGACAGGGTGCAACTAATGAAAAACTGTTTTTT
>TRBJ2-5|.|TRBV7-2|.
CASSLPGLKTQYF
TGTGCCAGCAGCTTACCAGGGCTGAAGACCCAGTACTTC
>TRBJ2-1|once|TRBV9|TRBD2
CASSVGFQRGAHIDEQFF
TGTGCCAGCAGCGTAGGTTTCCAGCGGGGGGCCCACATCGATGAGCAGTTCTTC
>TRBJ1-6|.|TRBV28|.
CASTRTLQRNSPLHF
TGTGCCAGCACCCGGACACTCCAAAGGAATTCACCCCTCCACTTT
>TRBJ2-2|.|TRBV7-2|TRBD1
CASSLVAGGLDTGELFF
TGTGCCAGCAGCTTAGTGGCAGGGGGCTTAGACACCGGGGAGCTGTTTTTT
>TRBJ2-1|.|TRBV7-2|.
CASSLVRAGADNEQFF
TGTGCCAGCAGCTTAGTACGGGCGGGGGCCGACAATGAGCAGTTCTTC
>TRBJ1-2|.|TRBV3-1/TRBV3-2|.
CASSPLTRELYGYTF
TGTGCCAGCAGCCCCCTCACCAGGGAACTATATGGCTACACCTTC
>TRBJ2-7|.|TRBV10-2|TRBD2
CASRLGLAGTYEQYF
TGCGCCAGCAGACTCGGGTTAGCGGGTACCTACGAGCAGTACTTC
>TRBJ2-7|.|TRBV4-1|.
CASSQDRVVGEQYF
TGCGCCAGCAGCCAAGACAGGGTAGTTGGGGAGCAGTACTTC
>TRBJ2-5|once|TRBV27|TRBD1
CASSPTRTGAFRQETQYF
TGTGCCAGCAGTCCAACCAGGACAGGCGCCTTCCGCCAAGAGACCCAGTACTTC
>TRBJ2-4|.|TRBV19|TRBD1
CASSILGQGQNIQYF
TGTGCCAGTAGTATTCTGGGACAGGGGCAAAACATTCAGTACTTC
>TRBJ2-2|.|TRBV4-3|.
CASSQALAANTGELFF
TGCGCCAGCAGCCAAGCACTAGCAGCGAACACCGGGGAGCTGTTTTTT
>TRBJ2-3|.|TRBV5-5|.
CASSRGGTDTQYF
TGTGCCAGCAGCCGCGGCGGCACAGATACGCAGTATTTT
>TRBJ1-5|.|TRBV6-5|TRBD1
CASRDGTVNNQPQHF
TGTGCCAGCAGGGACGGGACAGTAAACAATCAGCCCCAGCATTTT
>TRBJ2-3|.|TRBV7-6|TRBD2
CASSSQTSVNTDTQYF
TGTGCCAGCAGCTCACAGACTAGCGTAAACACAGATACGCAGTATTTT
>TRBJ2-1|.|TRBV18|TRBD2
CASSPPRGTSGKSSYNEQFF
TGTGCCAGCTCACCTCCACGGGGGACTAGCGGAAAGAGCTCCTACAATGAGCAGTTCTTC
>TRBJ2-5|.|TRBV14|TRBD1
CASNPGGSETQYF
TGTGCCAGCAACCCAGGGGGCTCAGAGACCCAGTACTTC
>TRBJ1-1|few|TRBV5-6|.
CASSLDWQRPTEAFF
TGTGCCAGCAGCTTGGACTGGCAGAGGCCCACTGAAGCTTTCTTT
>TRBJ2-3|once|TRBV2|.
CASSVEQGGSTSTDTQYF
TGTGCCAGCAGTGTAGAACAGGGCGGGTCAACTAGCACAGATACGCAGTATTTT
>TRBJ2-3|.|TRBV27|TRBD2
CASSFGAGGDTQYF
TGTGCCAGCAGTTTTGGTGCGGGGGGGGATACGCAGTATTTT
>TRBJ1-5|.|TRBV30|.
CAWSPGGNQPQHF
TGTGCCTGGAGTCCAGGGGGCAATCAGCCCCAGCATTTT
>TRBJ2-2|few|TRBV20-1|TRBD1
CSASTRRDRGQGTGELFF
TGCAGTGCAAGTACCCGCCGGGACAGGGGGCAGGGGACCGGGGAGCTGTTTTTT
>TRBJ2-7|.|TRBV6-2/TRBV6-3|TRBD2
CASSHGGTYEQYF
TGTGCCAGCAGCCACGGGGGGACCTACGAGCAGTACTTC
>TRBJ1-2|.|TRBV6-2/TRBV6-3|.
CASSSSGTHYGYTF
TGTGCCAGCAGCTCTAGCGGGACTCACTATGGCTACACCTTC
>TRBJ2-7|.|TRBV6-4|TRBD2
CASTSGGRNEQYF
TGTGCCAGCACTTCGGGCGGGAGAAACGAGCAGTACTTC
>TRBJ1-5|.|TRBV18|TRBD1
CASSPGGTGSNQPQHF
TGTGCCAGCTCTCCCGGAGGGACAGGAAGCAATCAGCCCCAGCATTTT
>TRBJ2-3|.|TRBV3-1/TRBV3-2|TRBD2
CASSRAGVLADTQYF
TGTGCCAGCTCCCGAGCGGGGGTTTTGGCAGATACGCAGTATTTT
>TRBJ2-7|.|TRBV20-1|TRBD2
CSASGGRAGYEQYF
TGCAGTGCTAGTGGTGGGAGGGCCGGTTACGAGCAGTACTTC
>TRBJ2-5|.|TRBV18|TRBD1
CASSPQSGGSETQYF
TGTGCCAGCTCACCACAGTCAGGGGGCTCAGAGACCCAGTACTTC
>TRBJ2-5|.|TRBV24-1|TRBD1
CATSGQGWETQYF
TGTGCCACCAGTGGACAGGGTTGGGAGACCCAGTACTTC
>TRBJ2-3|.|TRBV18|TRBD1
CASSRDRVSTDTQYF
TGTGCCAGCTCACGTGACAGGGTGAGCACAGATACGCAGTATTTT
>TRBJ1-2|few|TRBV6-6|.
CASSYSNRVYGYTF
TGTGCCAGCAGTTACTCGAACAGGGTCTATGGCTACACCTTC
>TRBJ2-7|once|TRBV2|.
CASSDGGAYEQYF
TGTGCCAGCAGTGACGGGGGAGCCTACGAGCAGTACTTC